Detailed here is one T cell receptor beta chain. Which antigen it targets is not known. Within one base of it there is no much larger clone, and no base qualities were kept. Library creation used the immunoSEQ multiplex PCR assay. The multiplex PCR relied on a mix of 60 forward primers for TCR Vbeta segments and 13 reverse primers for TCR Jbeta segments. Amplification of the CDR3 region of rearranged TCR beta genes was performed with a multiplex PCR assay on genomic DNA. The amplified TCR beta libraries were sequenced on the Illumina HiSeq System as 87-base-pair reads. Per the source publication's procedure: In a later analysis, tens of millions of unique TCR beta chains were counted across the approximately 640 repertoires, and around 11 million of these chains were shared by at least two donors. Raw reads were error-corrected and collapsed into unique sequences by a nearest-neighbor algorithm in which closely related sequences were merged to remove PCR and sequencing errors. CDR3 sequences were aligned to IMGT reference sequences to assign V, D and J gene segments. Each retained sequence needed at least a six-nucleotide match to both a V gene segment and a J gene segment. Rearrangements were called productive when the CDR3 lacked stop codons and stayed in frame with V and J; all others were non-productive. Following IMGT convention, CDR3 was defined as the stretch from the second conserved V-encoded cysteine up to the conserved J-encoded phenylalanine. The earlier analysis of roughly 590 of the donors excluded any sequence lacking an unambiguous match to a single V gene segment. An earlier analysis of 587 of the donors called V segments functional above 56.7% productive rearrangements and segregating when the between-donor standard deviation exceeded 5%. A statistical classification framework was built for diagnosing cytomegalovirus status from the catalog of TCR beta chain sequences. A later analysis assigned V and J genes by comparing TCR nucleotide sequences with IMGT/GENE-DB human TR gene sequences. Using the TCRdist pipeline, a later analysis assigned CDR3 sequences along with most-parsimonious VDJ recombination scenarios. A later analysis defined each TCR beta chain by its CDR3 amino acid sequence plus V-gene family, and excluded reads lacking a unique V-gene family. A later analysis removed 450 to 600 highly shared, low-generation-probability nucleotide sequences to deal with suspected cross-contamination and a sequencing artifact. For each public chain, a later analysis derived a clonal expansion index from normalized ranks of inferred template counts within each repertoire. A later analysis computed generation probabilities with a VDJ recombination model fitted to out-of-frame rearrangements, and checked the results against IGoR. In a later analysis, hypergeometric tests were used to score TCR-TCR, TCR-HLA and TCR-CMV co-occurrence, with a repertoire-size bias correction applied to TCR pairs. False discovery rates were estimated in a later analysis by permuting HLA or CMV assignments 20 times. In a later analysis, co-occurring TCRs were grouped using DBSCAN, with TCRdist sequence similarity added in when clustering inside HLA-allele-positive subsets. Co-occurrence clustering excluded repertoires with fewer than 30,000 or more than 120,000 public chains, plus five with anomalous nucleotide sharing. The source is immuneACCESS, and TCRdb retained only in-frame sequences with V and J called. Part of the clones is not carried over; for the studies checked, unresolved V genes explain less than half of this, and the remainder is unexplained. That table supplies the V and J calls and clone size; D and trimming were determined from the DNA. The sample table contains 170,000 or so clones; only one count was recorded for over 70% of them. The top ten clonotypes cover roughly 2% of the sample.

Measured from the cysteine to the phenylalanine, the CDR3 is 15 residues long. Of the read, only the CDR3 DNA is kept; its 45 bases are in frame from base 1. V sheds 6 bases and J sheds 2 bases, leaving 17 bases between their ends. The germline V gene (reference sequence) provides CDR1 MNHEY and CDR2 SMNVEV. This record belongs to a study of cytomegalovirus exposure and HLA in healthy donors (dated by TCRdb to the late 2010s). Notes on the research overall: In an earlier analysis of under 600 of the donors, 250 to 300 Gb of sequence data and 90 million to 130 million unique TCR beta sequences from 150 million to 200 million T cells were reported. Donor age, sex, ethnicity and CMV serostatus were collected together with the repertoire data. HLA typing included class I and class II loci at four-digit resolution. Because of strong linkage in the cohort, roughly five DR-DQ haplotypes were treated as single units for association and clustering. The study used immunosequencing to profile the T cell repertoires of some 600 subjects and linked those repertoires to cytomegalovirus serostatus. The number of donors typed differed by locus, with roughly 620-640 for A, B, C, DRB1 and DQB1, roughly 520 for DQA1, under 610 for DPA1, and approximately 470 for DPB1. Every discovery cohort repertoire had been produced on one sequencing platform. Across 300 to 500 genotyped donors of the cohort, an average of about 200,000 unique TCR beta nucleotide sequences per donor were sequenced, and approximately 17% of those sequences were non-productive. The study combined high-throughput TCR immunosequencing, statistical association of individual TCRs with disease status, and machine learning to predict cytomegalovirus infection status. Of the approximately 400 genotyped donors, more than 75% were placed in the genetic ancestry cluster associated with self-reported Caucasian donors. The study aimed to test whether cataloging public T cell receptors could reveal signatures of past pathogen exposure. In the later analysis, no new phenotypic data were used to find candidate immune exposures; instead, reliance was placed on TCR beta sequences and their occurrence across donors. A separate validation cohort of 100 to 150 different subjects was used in addition to the approximately 640-subject first cohort. Genome-wide SNP genotypes for about 65% of the 666 donors were used in a later genetic analysis, which treated that subset as a discovery cohort. To decide whether each TCR beta V gene segment behaved as functional or pseudogenic, an earlier analysis of several hundred of the donors relied on high-throughput TCR beta sequencing. About 300 gigabases of sequencing data and tens of millions of unique TCR sequences were included in an early release covering about 700 HLA-typed donors. In a later analysis, previously published TCR beta repertoires from fewer than 750 donors were re-analyzed and high-resolution HLA genotyping was added so that TCR occurrence patterns could be studied. Points the paper makes about the study in general: The classifier was reported to diagnose cytomegalovirus status with high specificity and sensitivity in both the original cohort and the validation cohort. Three of the identified cytomegalovirus-associated TCR beta chains were confirmed in vitro to be specific for cytomegalovirus antigens. In the study, some 160 TCR beta chains were listed as associated with cytomegalovirus. According to a later analysis, most CMV-associated TCR beta chains appeared to be HLA-restricted, and the HLA associations seemed to be driven largely by CMV exposure. At a false discovery rate of 0.05, a later analysis linked around 17,000 TCR beta sequences to specific HLA alleles. Because the 87-base-pair reads could not distinguish some IMGT-functional V segments, including TRBV6-2 and TRBV6-3, those segments were excluded. A later genetic analysis reported fewer N-insertions in productive TCRs among donors in an Asian-associated ancestry cluster than the roughly 620-donor mean. In a later analysis, HLA-associated TCR beta chains were found to be more clonally expanded and to have lower generation probabilities than equally common non-associated chains. Because HLA typing was unavailable for some donors at each locus, only the typed subset was used in association tests. V-gene and J-gene trimming of TCR beta chains was associated with a missense DCLRE1C variant in a later genetic analysis, and the association was replicated in an independent cohort. Most TCR sequences were observed very rarely across donors, whereas some public TCRs were present in many individuals. In an earlier analysis of approximately 590 of the donors, most TCR beta V segments appeared in productive rearrangements about 87% or about 30% of the time, broadly matching IMGT annotations. Linkage disequilibrium might explain the correlated functional status among segregating V segments, but an unknown experimental factor could not be ruled out. The authors suggested that the approach could potentially be extended to other disease states and immunological phenotypes. Roughly uniform sequencing depth across donors was assumed in presence/absence analyses, although this assumption may not hold. According to a later analysis, TCR association rates differed among HLA loci, with DRB1 alleles showing the most associated TCRs and HLA-C alleles showing the fewest. The only immune exposure information available for the cohort was CMV serostatus. A further reported finding was that TCR beta sequences accurately predicted the HLA-A and HLA-B alleles for most subjects in the first cohort. The sequencing pipeline was judged likely to have produced a cluster of highly shared sequence variants as a technical artifact. The earlier analysis of some 540 of the donors excluded roughly 17 rarely observed V segments, including chromosome 9 orphons, because counts were too low. Several of the top co-occurrence clusters appeared to be linked to parvovirus B19, influenza, CMV and Epstein-Barr virus, according to a later analysis. Only TCR beta chains were sequenced in this cohort, and the absence of alpha or paired-chain data limited detectable features. Strong co-occurrence of HLA alleles, especially DR and DQ, made assigning TCR associations to individual alleles difficult.

In total, approximately 700 healthy bone marrow donors made up the cohort. At the time of sampling, every cohort member was nominally healthy, though immune exposures that went unrecorded were likely present. The donor tested CMV seronegative, placing the donor among the 350 or so seronegative members of the cohort. Each donor provided a peripheral blood sample, and peripheral blood mononuclear cells were used for TCR beta sequencing. The Qiagen DNeasy Blood Extraction Kit was used to extract genomic DNA from the blood cell samples. This clonotype originated in a woman aged 25 to 39 in good health and CMV-seronegative. Material: PBMCs. Rearrangement joined TRBV27 to TRBJ2-7; the best D guess is TRBD1, with 6 bases matching. The nucleotide sequence reads TGTGCCAGCAGCGTGACAGGTCTAGGGCCCTACGAGCAGTACTTC. Translated, it gives CASSVTGLGPYEQYF.